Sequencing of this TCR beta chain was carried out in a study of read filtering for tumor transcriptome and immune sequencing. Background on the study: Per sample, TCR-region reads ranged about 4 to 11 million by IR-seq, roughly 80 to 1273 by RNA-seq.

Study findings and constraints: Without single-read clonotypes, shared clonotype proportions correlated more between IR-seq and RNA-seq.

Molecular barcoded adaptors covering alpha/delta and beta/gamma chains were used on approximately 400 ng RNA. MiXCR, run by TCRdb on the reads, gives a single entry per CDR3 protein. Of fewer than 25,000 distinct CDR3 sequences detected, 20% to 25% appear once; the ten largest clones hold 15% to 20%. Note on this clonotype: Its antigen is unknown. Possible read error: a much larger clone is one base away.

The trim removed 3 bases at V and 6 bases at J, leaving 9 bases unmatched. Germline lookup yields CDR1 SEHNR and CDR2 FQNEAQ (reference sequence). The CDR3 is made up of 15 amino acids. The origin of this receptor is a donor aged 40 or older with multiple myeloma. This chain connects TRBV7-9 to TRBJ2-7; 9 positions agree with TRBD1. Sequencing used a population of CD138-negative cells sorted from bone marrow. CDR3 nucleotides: TGTGCCAGCAGCTTCAAGGGACAGGGTGACTGCGAGCAGTACTTC. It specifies CASSFKGQGDCEQYF.